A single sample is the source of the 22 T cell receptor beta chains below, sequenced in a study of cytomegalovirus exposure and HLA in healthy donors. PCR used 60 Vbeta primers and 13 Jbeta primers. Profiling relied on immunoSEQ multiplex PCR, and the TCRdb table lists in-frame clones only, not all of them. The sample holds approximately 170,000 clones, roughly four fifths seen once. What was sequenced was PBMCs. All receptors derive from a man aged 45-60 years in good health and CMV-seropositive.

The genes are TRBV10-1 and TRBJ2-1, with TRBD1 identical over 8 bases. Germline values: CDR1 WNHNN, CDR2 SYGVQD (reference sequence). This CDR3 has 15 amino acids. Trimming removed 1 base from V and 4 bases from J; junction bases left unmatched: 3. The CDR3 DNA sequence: TGCGCCAGCAGTGAGTACGGACAGGGTTACAATGAGCAGTTCTTC. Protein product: CASSEYGQGYNEQFF.

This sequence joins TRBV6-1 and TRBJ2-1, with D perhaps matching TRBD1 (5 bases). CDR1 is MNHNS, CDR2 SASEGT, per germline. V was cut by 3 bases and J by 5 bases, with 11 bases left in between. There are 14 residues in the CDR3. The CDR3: CASSDSGRHNEQFF. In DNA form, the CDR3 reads TGTGCCAGCAGTGACTCAGGGCGCCACAATGAGCAGTTCTTC.

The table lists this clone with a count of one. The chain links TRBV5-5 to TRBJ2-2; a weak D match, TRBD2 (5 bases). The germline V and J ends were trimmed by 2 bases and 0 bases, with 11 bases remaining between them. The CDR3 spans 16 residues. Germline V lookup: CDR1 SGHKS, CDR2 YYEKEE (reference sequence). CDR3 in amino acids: CASSFRPGTNTGELFF. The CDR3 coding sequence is TGTGCCAGCAGCTTCCGCCCGGGGACGAACACCGGGGAGCTGTTTTTT.

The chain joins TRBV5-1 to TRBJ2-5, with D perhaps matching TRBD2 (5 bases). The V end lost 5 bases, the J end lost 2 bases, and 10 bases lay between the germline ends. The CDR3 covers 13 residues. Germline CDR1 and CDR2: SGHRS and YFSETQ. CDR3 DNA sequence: TGCGCCAGCAGGACCGGGGAACAAGAGACCCAGTACTTC. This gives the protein CASRTGEQETQYF. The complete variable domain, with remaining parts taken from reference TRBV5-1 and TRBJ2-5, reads KAGVTQTPRYLIKTRGQQVTLSCSPISGHRSVSWYQQTPGQGLQFLFEYFSETQRNKGNFPGRFSGRQFSNSRSEMNVSTLELGDSALYLCASRTGEQETQYFGPGTRLLVL.

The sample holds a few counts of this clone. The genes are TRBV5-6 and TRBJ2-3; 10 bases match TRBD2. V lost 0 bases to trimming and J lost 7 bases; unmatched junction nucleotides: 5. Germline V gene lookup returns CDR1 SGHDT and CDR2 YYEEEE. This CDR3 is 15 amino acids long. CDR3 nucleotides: TGTGCCAGCAGCTTGGGACTAGCGGGTGAAAATACGCAGTATTTT. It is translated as CASSLGLAGENTQYF. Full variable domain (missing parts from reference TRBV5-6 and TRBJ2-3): DAGVTQSPTHLIKTRGQQVTLRCSPKSGHDTVSWYQQALGQGPQFIFQYYEEEERQRGNFPDRFSGHQFPNYSSELNVNALLLGDSALYLCASSLGLAGENTQYFGPGTRLTVL.

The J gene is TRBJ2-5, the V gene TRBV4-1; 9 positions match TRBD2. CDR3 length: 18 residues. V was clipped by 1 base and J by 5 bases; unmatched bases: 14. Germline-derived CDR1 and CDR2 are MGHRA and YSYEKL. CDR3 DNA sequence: TGCGCCAGCAGCCAAGGGCCCGGGGGGCGGGGGGGCCGGGAGACCCAGTACTTC. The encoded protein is CASSQGPGGRGGRETQYF.

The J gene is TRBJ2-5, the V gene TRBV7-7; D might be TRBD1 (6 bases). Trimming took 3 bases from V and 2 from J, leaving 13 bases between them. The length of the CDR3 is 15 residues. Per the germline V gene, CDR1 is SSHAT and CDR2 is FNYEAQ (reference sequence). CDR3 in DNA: TGTGCCAGCAGCTTGGGGGCAGGCGCACAAGAGACCCAGTACTTC. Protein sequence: CASSLGAGAQETQYF.

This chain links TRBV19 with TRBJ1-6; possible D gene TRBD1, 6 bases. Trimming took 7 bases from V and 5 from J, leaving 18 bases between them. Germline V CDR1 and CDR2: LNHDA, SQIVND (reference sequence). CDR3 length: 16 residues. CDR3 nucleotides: TGTGCCAGTATCAGGACGGGACAACGGGATAATTCACCCCTCCACTTT. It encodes CASIRTGQRDNSPLHF.

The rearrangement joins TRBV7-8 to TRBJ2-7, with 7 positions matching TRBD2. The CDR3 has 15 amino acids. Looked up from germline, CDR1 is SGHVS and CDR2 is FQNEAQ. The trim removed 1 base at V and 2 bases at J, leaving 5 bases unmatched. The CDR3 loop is CASSLGASGTYEQYF. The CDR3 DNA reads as TGTGCCAGCAGCTTAGGGGCTAGCGGTACCTACGAGCAGTACTTC.

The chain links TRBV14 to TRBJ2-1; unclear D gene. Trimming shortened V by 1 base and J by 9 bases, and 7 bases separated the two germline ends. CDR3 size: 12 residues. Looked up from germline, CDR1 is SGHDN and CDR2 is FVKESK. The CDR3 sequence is CASSQAGGEQFF. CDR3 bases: TGTGCCAGCAGCCAAGCTGGCGGTGAGCAGTTCTTC.

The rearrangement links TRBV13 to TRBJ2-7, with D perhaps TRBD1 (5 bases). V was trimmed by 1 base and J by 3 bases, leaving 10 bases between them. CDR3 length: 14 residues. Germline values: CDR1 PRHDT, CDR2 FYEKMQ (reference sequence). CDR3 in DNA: TGTGCCAGCAGCTTAGAACAGGAAGGCTACGAGCAGTACTTC. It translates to CASSLEQEGYEQYF.

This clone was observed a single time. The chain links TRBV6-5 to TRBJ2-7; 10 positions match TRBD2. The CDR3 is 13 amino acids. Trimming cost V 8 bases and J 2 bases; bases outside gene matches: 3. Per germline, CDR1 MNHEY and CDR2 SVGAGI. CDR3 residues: CASGTSETYEQYF. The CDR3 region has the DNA TGTGCCAGCGGGACTAGCGAGACCTACGAGCAGTACTTC.

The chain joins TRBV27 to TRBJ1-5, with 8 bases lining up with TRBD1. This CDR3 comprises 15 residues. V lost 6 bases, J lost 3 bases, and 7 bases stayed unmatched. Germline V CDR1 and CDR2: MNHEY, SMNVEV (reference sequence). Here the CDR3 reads CASSRTTGDNQPQHF. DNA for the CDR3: TGTGCCAGCAGCAGAACGACAGGGGACAATCAGCCCCAGCATTTT.

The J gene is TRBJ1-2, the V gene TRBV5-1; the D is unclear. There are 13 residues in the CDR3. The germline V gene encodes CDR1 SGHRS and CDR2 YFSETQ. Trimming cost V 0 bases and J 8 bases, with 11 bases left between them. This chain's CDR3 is CASSLDSLNGYTF. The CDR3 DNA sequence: TGCGCCAGCAGCTTGGACAGCCTAAACGGCTACACCTTC. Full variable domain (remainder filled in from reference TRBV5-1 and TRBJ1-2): KAGVTQTPRYLIKTRGQQVTLSCSPISGHRSVSWYQQTPGQGLQFLFEYFSETQRNKGNFPGRFSGRQFSNSRSEMNVSTLELGDSALYLCASSLDSLNGYTFGSGTRLTVV.

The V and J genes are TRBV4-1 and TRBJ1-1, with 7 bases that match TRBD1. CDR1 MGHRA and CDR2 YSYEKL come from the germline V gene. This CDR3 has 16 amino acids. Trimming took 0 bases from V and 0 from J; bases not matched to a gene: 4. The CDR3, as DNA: TGCGCCAGCAGCCAAGACCCGGGACAGTTGAACACTGAAGCTTTCTTT. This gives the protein CASSQDPGQLNTEAFF.

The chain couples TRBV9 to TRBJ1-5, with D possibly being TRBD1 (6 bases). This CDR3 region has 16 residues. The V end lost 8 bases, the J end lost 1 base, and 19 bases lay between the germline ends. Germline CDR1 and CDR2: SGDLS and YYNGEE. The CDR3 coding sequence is TGTGCCAGGAACACCGGGCCCGGGACAAGCAATCAGCCCCAGCATTTT. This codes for CARNTGPGTSNQPQHF. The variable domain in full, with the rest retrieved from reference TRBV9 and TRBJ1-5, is DSGVTQTPKHLITATGQRVTLRCSPRSGDLSVYWYQQSLDQGLQFLIQYYNGEERAKGNILERFSAQQFPDLHSELNLSSLELGDSALYFCARNTGPGTSNQPQHFGDGTRLSIL.

CDR3: CASSRVAPTEAFF. Here the CDR3 DNA reads TGTGCCAGCAGCCGAGTTGCCCCCACTGAAGCTTTCTTT. The chain employs TRBV7-9 and TRBJ1-1; D gene uncertain. The germline CDR1 and CDR2 sequences are SEHNR and FQNEAQ (reference sequence). This CDR3 is built from 13 residues. V lost 5 bases, J lost 4 bases, and 11 bases lay in between.

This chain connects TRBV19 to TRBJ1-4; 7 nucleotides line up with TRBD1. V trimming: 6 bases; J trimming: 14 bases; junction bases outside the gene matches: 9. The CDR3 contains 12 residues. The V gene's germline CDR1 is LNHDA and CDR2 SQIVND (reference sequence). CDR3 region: CASSPTPGQLFF. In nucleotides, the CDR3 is TGTGCCAGTAGCCCGACTCCGGGACAGCTGTTTTTT.

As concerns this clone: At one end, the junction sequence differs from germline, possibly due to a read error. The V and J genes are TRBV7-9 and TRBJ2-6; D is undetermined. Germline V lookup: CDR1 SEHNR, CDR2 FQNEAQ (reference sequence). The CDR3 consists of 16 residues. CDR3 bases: TGTTCCAGCAGCTCCCGGGTCAGAACTGGGGCCAACGTCCTGACTTTC. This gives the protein CSSSSRVRTGANVLTF. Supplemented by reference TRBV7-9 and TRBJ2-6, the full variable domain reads DTGVSQNPRHKITKRGQNVTFRCDPISEHNRLYWYRQTLGQGPEFLTYFQNEAQLEKSRLLSDRFSAERPKGSFSTLEIQRTEQGDSAMYLCSSSSRVRTGANVLTFGAGSRLTVL.

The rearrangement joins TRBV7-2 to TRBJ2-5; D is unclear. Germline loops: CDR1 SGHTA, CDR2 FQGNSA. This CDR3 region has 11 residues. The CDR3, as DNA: TGTATCTGGGCAGTCCAAGAGACCCAGTACTTC. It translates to CIWAVQETQYF.

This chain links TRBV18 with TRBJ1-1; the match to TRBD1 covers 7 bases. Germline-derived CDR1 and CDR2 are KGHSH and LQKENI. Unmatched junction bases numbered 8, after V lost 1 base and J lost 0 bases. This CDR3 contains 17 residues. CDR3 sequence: CASSPLDRAYLNTEAFF. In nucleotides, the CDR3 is TGTGCCAGCTCACCACTTGACAGGGCCTACTTGAACACTGAAGCTTTCTTT.

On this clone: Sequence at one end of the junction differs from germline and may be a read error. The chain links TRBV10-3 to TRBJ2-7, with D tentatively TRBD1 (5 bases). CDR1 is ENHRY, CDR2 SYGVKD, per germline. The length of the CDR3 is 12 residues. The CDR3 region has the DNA TGTGTCATCAACCAGGGTGGGTACGAGCAGTACTTC. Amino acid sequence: CVINQGGYEQYF.